These 6 T cell receptor beta chains share one sample of origin, sequenced in a study of cytomegalovirus exposure and HLA in healthy donors. 13 Jbeta primers and 60 Vbeta primers were used for the PCR. Assay: immunoSEQ multiplex PCR; the TCRdb copy retains only in-frame clones and omits some. Here the sample spans approximately 130,000 clones, approximately 89% being singletons. Sequencing was carried out using PBMCs. Every receptor here comes from a woman aged 30 to 39 in good health and CMV-seropositive.

The V call is TRBV29-1, the J call TRBJ2-3; weak D call: TRBD1 (10 bases). Germline V CDR1 and CDR2: SQVTM, ANQGSEA. V was shortened by 6 bases and J by 4 bases, with 17 bases between the two germline ends. This CDR3 is built from 14 residues. Written as DNA, the CDR3 is TGCAGCGTGCGGGGGGGACAGGGGTCAGATACGCAGTATTTT. The encoded protein is CSVRGGQGSDTQYF.

V and J are TRBV2 and TRBJ2-3, with unresolved D. The CDR3 is made up of 14 amino acids. The V gene lost 5 bases and the J gene lost 2 bases, with 11 bases spanning the gap. Germline CDR1 is SNHLY and CDR2 is FYNNEI. The CDR3 reads CASSRGLDTDTQYF. The CDR3 nucleotides read TGTGCCAGCAGTCGAGGCCTAGACACAGATACGCAGTATTTT.

The genes are TRBV2 and TRBJ1-1, with TRBD1 matching 7 bases. Germline loops: CDR1 SNHLY, CDR2 FYNNEI. V was clipped by 4 bases and J by 4 bases; unmatched bases: 6. The CDR3 spans 14 residues. CDR3 amino acids: CASSGQGAPTEAFF. CDR3 bases: TGTGCCAGCAGTGGACAGGGTGCCCCCACTGAAGCTTTCTTT.

The chain joins TRBV10-3 to TRBJ1-1, with D unclear. The CDR3 loop spans 13 amino acids. Germline CDR1 is ENHRY and CDR2 is SYGVKD. Trimming pared 7 bases from V and 6 bases from J, leaving 15 bases between. The CDR3 coding sequence is TGTGCCATCAATAACGGTCCTACTGCTGAAGCTTTCTTT. Translation gives CAINNGPTAEAFF.

The rearrangement uses TRBV6-6 and TRBJ1-1; D might be TRBD1 (6 bases). Trimming left V 5 bases short and J 2 bases short, with 12 bases between. CDR1 MNHNY and CDR2 SVGAGI come from the germline V gene (reference sequence). This CDR3 is built from 14 residues. The CDR3 loop is CASSHGQSNTEAFF. The CDR3 nucleotides are TGTGCCAGCAGTCATGGACAGAGTAACACTGAAGCTTTCTTT.

V usage is TRBV14 and J usage is TRBJ1-6, with a weak D call TRBD1 (5 bases). Trimming left V 1 base short and J 7 bases short, with 8 bases between. Germline CDR1 reads SGHDN; CDR2 reads FVKESK. This CDR3 has 14 amino acids. The CDR3 DNA is TGTGCCAGCAGCCAAGGGACACCCAATTCACCCCTCCACTTT. This sequence encodes CASSQGTPNSPLHF.